The rows below give T cell receptor beta chains drawn from one sample of a study of blood T cell repertoires in COVID-19. Using immunoSEQ multiplex PCR, the repertoire was profiled, and TCRdb retains in-frame clones only, with some absent. This table holds roughly 260,000 clones, roughly 88% found once. Input material: PBMCs or T cells enriched from blood (not recorded which). All receptors come from a woman between 45 and 60 years old who had recovered from COVID-19. Both conserved end residues are part of each CDR3. The order of the fields is V gene, clone size, D gene, J gene, CDR3 DNA, CDR3 protein. D genes are given only for firm matches. Size is omitted from some rows. Given values are once, few, many or a class for expanded clones.

V: TRBV28
size: .
D: TRBD2
J: TRBJ2-7
DNA: TGTGCCAGCAGTTCCGTAAGACTAGCGGGAGCTGGCGAGCAGTACTTC
CDR3: CASSSVRLAGAGEQYF

V: TRBV20-1
size: .
D: .
J: TRBJ2-7
DNA: TGCAGTGCTGGTGGGAGACCGACCTACGAGCAGTACTTC
CDR3: CSAGGRPTYEQYF

V: TRBV6-5
size: .
D: .
J: TRBJ1-6
DNA: TGTGCCAGCTCTGGGGGCCGGGGTTCACCCCTCCACTTT
CDR3: CASSGGRGSPLHF

V: TRBV2
size: .
D: .
J: TRBJ1-4
DNA: TGTGCCAGCAGTGAAGCAACAGGTTTAAAACTGTTTTTT
CDR3: CASSEATGLKLFF

V: TRBV11-3
size: .
D: TRBD2
J: TRBJ2-7
DNA: TGTGCCAGCAGCTCGACTAGCGGGAGTTACGAGCAGTACTTC
CDR3: CASSSTSGSYEQYF

V: TRBV27
size: .
D: TRBD2
J: TRBJ2-7
DNA: TGTGCCAGCAGTCCAAGTAGCGGGAGAAATTTACAAGGGTCCTACGAGCAGTACTTC
CDR3: CASSPSSGRNLQGSYEQYF

V: TRBV10-3
size: .
D: TRBD1
J: TRBJ2-2
DNA: TGTGCCATCAGTGAGGGGGGACAGGGGAAGTCCGGGGAGCTGTTTTTT
CDR3: CAISEGGQGKSGELFF

V: TRBV27
size: .
D: .
J: TRBJ2-7
DNA: TGTGCCAGCAGTTTATCGGGGGGAGATTTCTCCTACGAGCAGTACTTC
CDR3: CASSLSGGDFSYEQYF

V: TRBV27
size: .
D: TRBD1
J: TRBJ1-1
DNA: TGTGCCAGCGGCCCGGGACAGGGTCGCGGGAACACTGAAGCTTTCTTT
CDR3: CASGPGQGRGNTEAFF

V: TRBV19
size: .
D: TRBD1
J: TRBJ2-7
DNA: TGTGCCAGTAGTGGAAGACAGGGCTACGAGCAGTACTTC
CDR3: CASSGRQGYEQYF

V: TRBV5-4
size: .
D: .
J: TRBJ2-6
DNA: TGTGCCAGCAGCTTGTCACTTTCTGGGGCCAACGTCCTGACTTTC
CDR3: CASSLSLSGANVLTF

V: TRBV19
size: .
D: TRBD1
J: TRBJ1-2
DNA: TGTGCCAGTAGTCCTGGGACAGGGGGAAACTATGGCTACACCTTC
CDR3: CASSPGTGGNYGYTF

V: TRBV3-1/TRBV3-2
size: .
D: TRBD2
J: TRBJ2-1
DNA: TGTGCCAGCAGCCAAGAGCGGACTAGCGGGAAGCCTCTCGGTGAGCAGTTCTTC
CDR3: CASSQERTSGKPLGEQFF

V: TRBV12-5
size: .
D: TRBD1
J: TRBJ1-5
DNA: TGTGCTAGTGGTCCGGGGACAGATAGTAGCAATCAGCCCCAGCATTTT
CDR3: CASGPGTDSSNQPQHF

V: TRBV7-9
size: .
D: .
J: TRBJ2-5
DNA: TGTGCCAGCACCTCTGGCCTGACACCGAAACAAGAGACCCAGTACTTC
CDR3: CASTSGLTPKQETQYF

V: TRBV27
size: .
D: .
J: TRBJ1-1
DNA: TGTGCCAGCAGTCCGGGACTTATGAACACTGAAGCTTTCTTT
CDR3: CASSPGLMNTEAFF

V: TRBV18
size: .
D: TRBD1
J: TRBJ1-1
DNA: TGTGCCAGCTACAGGGGAGTAGGGCCGAACACTGAAGCTTTCTTT
CDR3: CASYRGVGPNTEAFF

V: TRBV7-9
size: .
D: TRBD1
J: TRBJ1-1
DNA: TGTGCCAGCAGCTTAGGCGGACAGGGTATGGTTATCTTT
CDR3: CASSLGGQGMVIF

V: TRBV11-3
size: few
D: .
J: TRBJ1-1
DNA: TGTGCCAGCAGCTTATCAGGCAAGAACACTGAAGCTTTCTTT
CDR3: CASSLSGKNTEAFF

V: TRBV9
size: .
D: TRBD2
J: TRBJ2-3
DNA: TGTGCCAGCAGCCTTAGCGGGAGAGCAGATACGCAGTATTTT
CDR3: CASSLSGRADTQYF